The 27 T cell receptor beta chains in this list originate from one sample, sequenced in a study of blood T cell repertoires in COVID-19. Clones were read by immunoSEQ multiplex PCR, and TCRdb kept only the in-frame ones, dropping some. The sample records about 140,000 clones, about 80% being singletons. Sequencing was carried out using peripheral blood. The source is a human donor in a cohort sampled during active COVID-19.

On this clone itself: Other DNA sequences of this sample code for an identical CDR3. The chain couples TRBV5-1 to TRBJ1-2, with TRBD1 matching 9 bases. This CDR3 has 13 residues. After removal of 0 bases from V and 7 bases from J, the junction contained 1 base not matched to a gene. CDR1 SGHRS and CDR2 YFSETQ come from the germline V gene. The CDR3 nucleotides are TGCGCCAGCAGCTTGGGGACAGGGGTTGGCTACACCTTC. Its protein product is CASSLGTGVGYTF.

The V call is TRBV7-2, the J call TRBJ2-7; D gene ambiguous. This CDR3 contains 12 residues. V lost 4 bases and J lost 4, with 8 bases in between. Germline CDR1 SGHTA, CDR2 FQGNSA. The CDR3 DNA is TGTGCCAGCAGCTATCCGGGTTACGAGCAGTACGTC. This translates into CASSYPGYEQYV.

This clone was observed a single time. The CDR3 DNA sequence: TGTGCCAGCAGCTTAAAGACAGGGGGCGGCTATGGCTACACCTTC. Protein: CASSLKTGGGYGYTF. The J gene is TRBJ1-2, the V gene TRBV7-2, with 10 bases that match TRBD1. CDR3 size: 15 residues. The V and J ends lost 2 bases and 4 bases, in that order; junction bases with no gene match: 4. In germline, CDR1 is SGHTA, CDR2 FQGNSA.

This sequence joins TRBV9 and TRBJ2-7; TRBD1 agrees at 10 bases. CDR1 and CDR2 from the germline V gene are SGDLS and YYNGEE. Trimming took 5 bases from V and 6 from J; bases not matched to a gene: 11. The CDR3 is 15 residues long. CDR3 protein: CASSATGQGRREQYV. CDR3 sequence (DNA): TGTGCCAGCAGTGCGACGGGACAGGGGCGTCGCGAGCAGTACGTC.

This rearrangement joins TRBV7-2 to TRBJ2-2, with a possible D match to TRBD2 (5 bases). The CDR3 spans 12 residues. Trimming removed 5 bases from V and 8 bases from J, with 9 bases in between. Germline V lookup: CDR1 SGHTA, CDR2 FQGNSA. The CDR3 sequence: CASSRGEGELFF. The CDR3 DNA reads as TGTGCCAGCAGCCGGGGAGAGGGGGAGCTGTTTTTT. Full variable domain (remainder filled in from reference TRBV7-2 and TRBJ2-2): GAGVSQSPSNKVTEKGKDVELRCDPISGHTALYWYRQSLGQGLEFLIYFQGNSAPDKSGLPSDRFSAERTGGSVSTLTIQRTQQEDSAVYLCASSRGEGELFFGEGSRLTVL.

CDR3 coding DNA: TGCAGCGTTGAAGGGGCCGGGGAAGCGACCACTGAAGCTTTCTTT. Translated: CSVEGAGEATTEAFF. J is TRBJ1-1 and V is TRBV29-1; D uncertain. Looked up from germline, CDR1 is SQVTM and CDR2 is ANQGSEA. The CDR3 covers 15 residues. The V gene lost 1 base and the J gene lost 4 bases, with 16 bases spanning the gap. Complete variable domain (other parts from reference TRBV29-1 and TRBJ1-1): SAVISQKPSRDICQRGTSLTIQCQVDSQVTMMFWYRQQPGQSLTLIATANQGSEATYESGFVIDKFPISRPNLTFSTLTVSNMSPEDSSIYLCSVEGAGEATTEAFFGQGTRLTVV.

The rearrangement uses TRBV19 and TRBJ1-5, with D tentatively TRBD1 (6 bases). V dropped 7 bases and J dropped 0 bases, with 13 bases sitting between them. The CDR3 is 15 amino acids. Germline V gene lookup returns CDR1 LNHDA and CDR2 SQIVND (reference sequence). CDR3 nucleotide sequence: TGTGCCAGTACTGATGGACAGTTTAGCAATCAGCCCCAGCATTTT. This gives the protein CASTDGQFSNQPQHF.

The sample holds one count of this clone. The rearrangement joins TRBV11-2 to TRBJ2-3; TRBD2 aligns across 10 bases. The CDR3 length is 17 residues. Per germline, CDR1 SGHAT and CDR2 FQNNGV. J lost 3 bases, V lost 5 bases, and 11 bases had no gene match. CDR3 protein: CASSALTSGSPTDTQYF. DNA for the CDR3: TGTGCCAGCAGCGCCCTGACTAGCGGGTCTCCTACAGATACGCAGTATTTT.

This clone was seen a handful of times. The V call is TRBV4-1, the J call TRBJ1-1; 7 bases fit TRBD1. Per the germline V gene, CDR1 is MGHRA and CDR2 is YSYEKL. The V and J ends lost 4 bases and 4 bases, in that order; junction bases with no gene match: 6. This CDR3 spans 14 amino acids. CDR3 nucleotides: TGCGCCAGCAGCCCTCCTTCAGGGGGCACTGAAGCTTTCTTT. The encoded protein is CASSPPSGGTEAFF.

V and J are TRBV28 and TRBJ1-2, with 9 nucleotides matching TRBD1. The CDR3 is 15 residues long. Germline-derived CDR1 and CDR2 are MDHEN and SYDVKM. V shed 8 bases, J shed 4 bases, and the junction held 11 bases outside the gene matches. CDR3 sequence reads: CASLDRGIEGYGYTF. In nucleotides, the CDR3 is TGTGCCAGCTTAGACAGGGGGATCGAGGGCTATGGCTACACCTTC.

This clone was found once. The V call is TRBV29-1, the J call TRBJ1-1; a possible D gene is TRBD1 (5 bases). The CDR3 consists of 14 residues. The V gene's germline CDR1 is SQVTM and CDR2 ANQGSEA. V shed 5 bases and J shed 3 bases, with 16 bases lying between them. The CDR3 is CSVRAYRIDTEAFF. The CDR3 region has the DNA TGCAGCGTTAGAGCTTACAGGATTGACACTGAAGCTTTCTTT. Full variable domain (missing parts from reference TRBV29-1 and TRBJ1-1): SAVISQKPSRDICQRGTSLTIQCQVDSQVTMMFWYRQQPGQSLTLIATANQGSEATYESGFVIDKFPISRPNLTFSTLTVSNMSPEDSSIYLCSVRAYRIDTEAFFGQGTRLTVV.

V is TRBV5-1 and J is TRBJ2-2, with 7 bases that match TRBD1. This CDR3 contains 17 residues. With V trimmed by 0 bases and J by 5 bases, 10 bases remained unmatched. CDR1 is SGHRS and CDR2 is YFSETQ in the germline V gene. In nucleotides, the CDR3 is TGCGCCAGCAGCTTGGAAGTGGGGACAGTGACGACCGGGGAGCTGTTTTTT. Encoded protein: CASSLEVGTVTTGELFF.

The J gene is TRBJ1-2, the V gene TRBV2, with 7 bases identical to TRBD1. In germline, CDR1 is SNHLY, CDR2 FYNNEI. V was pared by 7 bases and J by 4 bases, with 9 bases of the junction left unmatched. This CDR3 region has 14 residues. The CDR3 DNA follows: TGTGCCAGCACCTCAGGGGGTGCGATCTATGGCTACACCTTC. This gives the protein CASTSGGAIYGYTF.

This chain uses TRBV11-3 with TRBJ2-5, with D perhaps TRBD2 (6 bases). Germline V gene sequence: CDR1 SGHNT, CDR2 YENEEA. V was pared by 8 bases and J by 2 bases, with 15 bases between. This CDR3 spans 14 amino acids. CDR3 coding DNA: TGTGCCAGCGCCGGGATAGCGGAGCAAGAGACCCAGTACTTC. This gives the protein CASAGIAEQETQYF. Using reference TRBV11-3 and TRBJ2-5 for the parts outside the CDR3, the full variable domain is EAGVVQSPRYKIIEKKQPVAFWCNPISGHNTLYWYLQNLGQGPELLIRYENEEAVDDSQLPKDRFSAERLKGVDSTLKIQPAELGDSAVYLCASAGIAEQETQYFGPGTRLLVL.

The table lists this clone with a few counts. The CDR3 region is CASSQGPSNYGYTF. The DNA of the CDR3 is TGTGCCAGCAGTCAGGGGCCGTCTAACTATGGCTACACCTTC. J is TRBJ1-2 and V is TRBV5-4, with D tentatively TRBD1 (6 bases). Per germline, CDR1 SGHNT and CDR2 YYREEE (reference sequence). Trimming took 5 bases from V and 0 from J, leaving 11 bases between them. The CDR3 runs to 14 residues. Drawing the rest from reference TRBV5-4 and TRBJ1-2, the complete variable domain is ETGVTQSPTHLIKTRGQQVTLRCSSQSGHNTVSWYQQALGQGPQFIFQYYREEENGRGNFPPRFSGLQFPNYSSELNVNALELDDSALYLCASSQGPSNYGYTFGSGTRLTVV.

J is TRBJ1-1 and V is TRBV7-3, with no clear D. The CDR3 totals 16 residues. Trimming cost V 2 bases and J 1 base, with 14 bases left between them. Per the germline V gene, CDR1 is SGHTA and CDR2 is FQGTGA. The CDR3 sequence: CASSLSTVSGNTEAFF. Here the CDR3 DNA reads TGTGCCAGCAGCTTATCTACCGTATCGGGGAACACTGAAGCTTTCTTT. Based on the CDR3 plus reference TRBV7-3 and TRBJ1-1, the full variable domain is GAGVSQTPSNKVTEKGKYVELRCDPISGHTALYWYRQSLGQGPEFLIYFQGTGAADDSGLPNDRFFAVRPEGSVSTLKIQRTERGDSAVYLCASSLSTVSGNTEAFFGQGTRLTVV.

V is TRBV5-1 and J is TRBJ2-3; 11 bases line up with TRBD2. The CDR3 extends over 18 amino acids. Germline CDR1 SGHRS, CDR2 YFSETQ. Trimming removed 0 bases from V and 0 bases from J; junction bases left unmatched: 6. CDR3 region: CASSLESSGGTSTDTQYF. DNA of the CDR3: TGCGCCAGCAGCTTGGAATCTAGCGGGGGGACTAGCACAGATACGCAGTATTTT.

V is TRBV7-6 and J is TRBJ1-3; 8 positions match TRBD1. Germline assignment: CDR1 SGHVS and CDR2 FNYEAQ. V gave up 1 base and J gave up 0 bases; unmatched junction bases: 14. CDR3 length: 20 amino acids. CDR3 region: CASSLDSGTGTFGSGNTIYF. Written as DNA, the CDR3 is TGTGCCAGCAGCTTAGACTCCGGGACAGGAACCTTTGGCTCTGGAAACACCATATATTTT.

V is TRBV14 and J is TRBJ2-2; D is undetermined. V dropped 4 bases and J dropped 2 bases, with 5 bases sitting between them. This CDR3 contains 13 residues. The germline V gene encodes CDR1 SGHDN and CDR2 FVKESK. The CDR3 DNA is TGTGCCAGCAGCCTCCTAAACACCGGGGAGCTGTTTTTT. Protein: CASSLLNTGELFF.

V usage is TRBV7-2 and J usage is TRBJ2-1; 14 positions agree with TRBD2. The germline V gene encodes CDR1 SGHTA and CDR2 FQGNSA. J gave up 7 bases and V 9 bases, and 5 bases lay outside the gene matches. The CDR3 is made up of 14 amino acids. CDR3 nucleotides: TGTGCCAGTGGACTAGCGGGAGGTAGTAATGAGCAGTTCTTC. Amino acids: CASGLAGGSNEQFF. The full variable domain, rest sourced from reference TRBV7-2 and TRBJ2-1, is GAGVSQSPSNKVTEKGKDVELRCDPISGHTALYWYRQSLGQGLEFLIYFQGNSAPDKSGLPSDRFSAERTGGSVSTLTIQRTQQEDSAVYLCASGLAGGSNEQFFGPGTRLTVL.

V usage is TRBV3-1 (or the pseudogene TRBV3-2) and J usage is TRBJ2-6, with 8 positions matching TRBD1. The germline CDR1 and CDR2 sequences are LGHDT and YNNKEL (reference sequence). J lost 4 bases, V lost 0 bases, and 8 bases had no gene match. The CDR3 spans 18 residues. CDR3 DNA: TGTGCCAGCAGCCAAGAGGGCAGGGGGCTGTGCGGGGCCAACGTCCTGACTTTC. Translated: CASSQEGRGLCGANVLTF.

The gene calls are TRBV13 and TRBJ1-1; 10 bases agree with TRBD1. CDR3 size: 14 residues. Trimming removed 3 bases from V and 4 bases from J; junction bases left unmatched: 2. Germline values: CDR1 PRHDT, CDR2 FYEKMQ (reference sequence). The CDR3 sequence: CASSLTGGGTEAFF. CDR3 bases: TGTGCCAGCAGCTTGACAGGGGGCGGCACTGAAGCTTTCTTT.

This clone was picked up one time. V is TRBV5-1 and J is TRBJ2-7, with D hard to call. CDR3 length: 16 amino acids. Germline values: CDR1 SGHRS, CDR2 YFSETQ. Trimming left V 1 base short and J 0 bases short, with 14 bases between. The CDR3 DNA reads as TGCGCCAGCAGCTTGAGAGCACCCGGAGTCTCCTACGAGCAGTACTTC. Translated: CASSLRAPGVSYEQYF.

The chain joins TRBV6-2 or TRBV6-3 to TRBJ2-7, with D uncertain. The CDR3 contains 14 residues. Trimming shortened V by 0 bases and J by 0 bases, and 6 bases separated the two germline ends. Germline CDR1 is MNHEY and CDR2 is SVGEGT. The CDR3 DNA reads TGTGCCAGCAGTTACTCACTGAGCTCCTACGAGCAGTACGTC. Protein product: CASSYSLSSYEQYV.

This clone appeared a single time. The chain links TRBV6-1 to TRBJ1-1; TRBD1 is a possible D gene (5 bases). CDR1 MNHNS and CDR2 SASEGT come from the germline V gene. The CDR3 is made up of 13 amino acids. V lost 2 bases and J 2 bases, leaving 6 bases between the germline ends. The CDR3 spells CASSEQGNTEAFF. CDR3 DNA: TGTGCCAGCAGTGAACAGGGTAACACTGAAGCTTTCTTT.

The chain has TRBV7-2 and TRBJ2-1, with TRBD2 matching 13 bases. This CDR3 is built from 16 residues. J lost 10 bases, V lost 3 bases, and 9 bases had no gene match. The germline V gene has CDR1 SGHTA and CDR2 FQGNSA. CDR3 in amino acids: CASSFTSGRATREQFF. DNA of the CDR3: TGTGCCAGCAGCTTTACTAGCGGGAGGGCCACTCGGGAGCAGTTCTTC. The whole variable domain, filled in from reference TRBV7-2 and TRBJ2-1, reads GAGVSQSPSNKVTEKGKDVELRCDPISGHTALYWYRQSLGQGLEFLIYFQGNSAPDKSGLPSDRFSAERTGGSVSTLTIQRTQQEDSAVYLCASSFTSGRATREQFFGPGTRLTVL.

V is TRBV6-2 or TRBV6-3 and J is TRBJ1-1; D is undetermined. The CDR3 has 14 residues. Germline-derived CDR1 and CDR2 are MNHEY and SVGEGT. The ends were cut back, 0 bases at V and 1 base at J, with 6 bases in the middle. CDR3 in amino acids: CASSYSRSNTEAFF. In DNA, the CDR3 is TGTGCCAGCAGTTACTCGAGATCGAACACTGAAGCTTTCTTT.